This T cell receptor (beta chain) emerged from a study of shared clonotypes between healthy human individuals (TCRdb year 2020). Some background on the complete study: The cohort comprised a couple of women and three men aged 18 to 49 years. To increase sequencing depth and limit assay-specific biases, different laboratories used diverse techniques to prepare libraries and sequence TCR repertoires. Leukapheresis yielded between about 0.94 and 8.9 billion PBMCs per donor. For each donor, three plates each were used for CD4 naive and CD4 memory, two plates were used for CD8 naive, and one plate was used for CD8 memory. Blood TCR repertoires of four to six healthy adults were deeply sequenced to estimate repertoire size and the extent of clonotype sharing between individuals.

General study outcomes and caveats: Pairwise subsampling indicated that sequencing depth was expected to affect the degree of clonotype sharing among donors. Even with the large sequencing depth, rarefaction of the sorted-subset datasets indicated that sequencing was incomplete. Because the study included only a small number of donors, the genetic and exposure-history diversity represented was limited. Sampling was restricted to blood, and TCR repertoires in tissues likely differ from the TCR repertoires found in blood. Estimated clonotype richness was generally larger for naive than for memory subsets. Compared with non-shared clonotypes, clonotypes shared by all four sorted-subset donors had higher generation probabilities. Across four donors, about 4.5% of naive CD4, 3% to 4% of naive CD8, 2% to 2.5% of memory CD4, and about 0.44% of memory CD8 clonotypes were shared.

V drops 4 bases and J drops 3 bases, leaving 16 bases in between. CDR1 and CDR2 (SGHDN, FVKESK) derive from the germline V gene. The CDR3 numbers 15 residues from cysteine through phenylalanine. Only the CDR3 portion is preserved as DNA: 45 bases, with reading frame beginning at the first base. Using the deep immunoSEQ assay, TCR CDR3 regions were amplified from genomic DNA by multiplex PCR. Extracted genomic DNA from each cell subset was spread evenly across all wells of several immunoSEQ 96-well plates, with each plate serving as a replicate. Each replicate PCR for sorted subsets received about 0.2 ug genomic DNA, equal to tens of thousands of T cell genomes. Purified libraries were quantified with a Qubit 3.0 fluorometer, sized on a Bioanalyzer 2100, and re-quantified with the KAPA Library Quantification kit. Every immunoSEQ 96-well plate was sequenced on a dedicated single-read 150-cycle Illumina NextSeq 550 flow cell. The authors processed their data as follows. Because only junctional sequences without quality scores were contained in the immunoSEQ output, filtering matching that applied to full-length reads could not be performed. To assign V/J genes and CDR3, sequences were annotated using PyIR, a Python wrapper for IgBLAST v1.9, with IMGT germline references. Reads were removed for weak V/J assignments (E-value above 1e-6), missing CDR3, stop codons, out-of-frame junctions, or ambiguous translated residues. V3J clonotypes were defined as sequences sharing an identical inferred V gene, J gene, and CDR3 amino acid sequence. Percentage overlap between repertoires was computed as shared unique clonotypes divided by the size of the smaller repertoire. Richness of each repertoire was evaluated using RTK rarefaction, the Chao1 estimator, and Recon v2.1 estimates of unobserved clonotypes. Generation probabilities for all TCRbeta clonotypes obtained by the gDNA method from a handful of donors were computed using OLGA. TCRdb stores this immuneACCESS table with in-frame sequences only. Part of the clones is absent; in the studies checked, under half of the shortfall reflects unresolved V genes, and no reason is known for the rest. The V and J calls and clone size come from that table; D and trimming were worked out from the DNA. The sample profile shows about 2.4 million clones; approximately 94% of them were found once. The ten most abundant clones make up over 0.12% of the sample.

Donors were healthy HIV-negative adults with no recently reported acute infections or vaccinations. All donors were Caucasian adults living in Nashville, Tennessee, USA. CD4+ T cells were enriched through magnetic negative selection, after which naive cells were positively selected on CD45RA and the remaining negative fraction served as the memory subset. After blood collection by leukapheresis, PBMCs were isolated using Ficoll-Histopaque density gradient centrifugation and then cryopreserved in the vapor phase of liquid nitrogen. Purity and quantity of every magnetically sorted T cell population were checked by analytical flow cytometry. Genomic DNA was isolated from every sorted fraction and measured by UV absorbance on a Nanodrop 2000c. As regards this clone: Its binding antigen is unknown. Within one base of it there is no much larger clone, and no base qualities were kept.

Recombination connected TRBV14 to TRBJ2-7, with the D gene tentatively TRBD1 or TRBD2, based on 5 matching bases in each. Source material: naive CD4+ T cells sorted from blood. The cell subset or site label for this specimen denotes: CD45RA+ positively selected. The origin of this receptor is a man younger than 35 in good health. CDR3 sequence: CASSRGQGSYYEQYF. The nucleotide sequence is given as TGTGCCAGCAGCCGAGGGCAGGGTTCTTACTACGAGCAGTACTTC.